Each of the 28 T cell receptor beta chains below was sequenced from the same sample in a study of T cells expressing NK-cell markers. TCRdb reprocessed the 5' RACE reads, keeping one entry per CDR3 protein, no DNA. Its table records 200,000 to 300,000 distinct CDR3 sequences. The sequenced sample consisted of blood T cells: a sorted CD56 or NKG2C T cell subset, CD4+ or CD8+ T cells, or bulk PBMC T cells (not recorded which). The receptors shown here come from a man aged 18 to 29 in good health.

The J gene is TRBJ2-3, the V gene TRBV7-9; the TCRdb D gene call, TRBD2, has no DNA to confirm it. The CDR3 totals 16 residues. The germline V gene has CDR1 SEHNR and CDR2 FQNEAQ (reference sequence). The CDR3 loop is CASSFEIGRDTDTQYF.

V gene TRBV11-2 combines with J gene TRBJ2-6; there is no DNA to check the TCRdb D call of TRBD2. This CDR3 is 19 amino acids long. Per the germline V gene, CDR1 is SGHAT and CDR2 is FQNNGV. CDR3 loop: CASSFERREGRPGANVLTF.

V and J are TRBV20-1 and TRBJ1-1. There are 12 residues in the CDR3. Germline CDR1 reads DFQATT; CDR2 reads SNEGSKA (reference sequence). CDR3 protein: CSATGPNTEAFF.

The genes are TRBV10-3 and TRBJ2-7; the D call of TRBD1 rests on TCRdb alone, since no DNA is present to check it. CDR1 is ENHRY and CDR2 is SYGVKD in the germline V gene. The CDR3 is 14 amino acids. The CDR3 sequence: CAISVAPPTSEQYF.

The chain couples TRBV5-1 to TRBJ1-1. The germline V gene encodes CDR1 SGHRS and CDR2 YFSETQ. CDR3 length equals 15 residues. This CDR3 is CASSLGENLNTEAFF.

This sequence joins TRBV6-1 and TRBJ2-4. CDR1 MNHNS and CDR2 SASEGT come from the germline V gene. This CDR3 region has 15 residues. CDR3 amino acids: CASSPSGLSKNIQYF.

The rearrangement links TRBV29-1 to TRBJ2-1; TCRdb outputs TRBD2, but without DNA this stays unchecked. The germline V gene encodes CDR1 SQVTM and CDR2 ANQGSEA. The CDR3 is 13 amino acids. The CDR3 spells CSVAVGRDNEQFF.

V usage is TRBV21-1 and J usage is TRBJ1-5. TRBV21-1 is a known pseudogene. The CDR3 has 15 residues. The CDR3 loop reads CASEGRIFGNQPQHF.

The chain links TRBV4-3 to TRBJ2-3; TCRdb outputs TRBD2, but without DNA this stays unchecked. Germline lookup yields CDR1 LGHNA and CDR2 YSLEER. This CDR3 spans 17 amino acids. CDR3 sequence: CASSQGLAGGPGDTQYF.

This chain links TRBV11-3 with TRBJ2-1. The CDR3 is made up of 16 amino acids. Germline-derived CDR1 and CDR2 are SGHNT and YENEEA. The CDR3 spells CASSLSDPEIYNEQFF. The complete variable domain, with remaining parts taken from reference TRBV11-3 and TRBJ2-1, reads EAGVVQSPRYKIIEKKQPVAFWCNPISGHNTLYWYLQNLGQGPELLIRYENEEAVDDSQLPKDRFSAERLKGVDSTLKIQPAELGDSAVYLCASSLSDPEIYNEQFFGPGTRLTVL.

The CDR3 sequence is CASSRSDSGELFF. The V and J genes are TRBV4-2 and TRBJ2-2. The CDR3 is 13 amino acids. The germline V gene encodes CDR1 LGHNA and CDR2 YNFKEQ.

CDR3 amino acids: CASSVGGSLNTQYF. The chain uses TRBV9 and TRBJ2-3; the D gene TCRdb calls, TRBD2, cannot be checked with no DNA. Germline CDR1 SGDLS, CDR2 YYNGEE. There are 14 residues in the CDR3.

The rearrangement uses TRBV6-1 and TRBJ2-7; the D call from TCRdb, TRBD2, cannot be confirmed without DNA. The germline V gene encodes CDR1 MNHNS and CDR2 SASEGT. The CDR3 contains 15 residues. The CDR3 protein is CASSGLAGSSYEQYF.

The gene calls are TRBV12-3 or TRBV12-4 and TRBJ1-3; the TRBD1 assignment by TCRdb is unverifiable without DNA. This CDR3 has 17 residues. This CDR3 is CASSQGQPTSSGNTIYF.

The chain is built from TRBV2 and TRBJ2-1; TCRdb's D gene call, TRBD2, goes unchecked for lack of DNA. This CDR3 spans 12 amino acids. The germline gives CDR1 SNHLY, CDR2 FYNNEI. The CDR3 sequence: CASGTSRFEQFF.

The gene calls are TRBV3-1 and TRBJ2-4; the D call of TRBD2 rests on TCRdb alone, since no DNA is present to check it. The CDR3 extends over 19 amino acids. Per germline, CDR1 LGHDT and CDR2 YNNKEL (reference sequence). The CDR3: CASSQEGPSGRRLRNIQYF.

The chain joins TRBV12-3 or TRBV12-4 to TRBJ2-5; the D gene TCRdb calls, TRBD2, cannot be checked with no DNA. There are 15 residues in the CDR3. Here the CDR3 reads CASRRTGTSSETQYF.

The chain uses TRBV18 and TRBJ2-1. The CDR3 covers 13 residues. CDR1 KGHSH and CDR2 LQKENI come from the germline V gene. This chain's CDR3 is CASSPLKLNEQFF.

The chain recombines TRBV20-1 with TRBJ2-3; the D call from TCRdb, TRBD1, cannot be confirmed without DNA. Germline values: CDR1 DFQATT, CDR2 SNEGSKA (reference sequence). The CDR3 loop spans 13 amino acids. CDR3 sequence: CSARWGGTDTQYF.

The V call is TRBV20-1, the J call TRBJ2-7; the TRBD2 assignment by TCRdb is unverifiable without DNA. CDR3 length: 11 amino acids. Germline loops: CDR1 DFQATT, CDR2 SNEGSKA (reference sequence). The CDR3 sequence is CSAGQPGLANF.

CDR3 loop: CASSIQRGPTYEQYF. V usage is TRBV19 and J usage is TRBJ2-7. This CDR3 comprises 15 residues. The germline gives CDR1 LNHDA, CDR2 SQIVND (reference sequence).

J is TRBJ2-2 and V is TRBV7-6; there is no DNA to check the TCRdb D call of TRBD1. Per the germline V gene, CDR1 is SGHVS and CDR2 is FNYEAQ. The length of the CDR3 is 13 residues. This CDR3 is CASITGVTGELFF.

V is TRBV12-3 or TRBV12-4 and J is TRBJ2-3; TCRdb outputs TRBD1, but without DNA this stays unchecked. The CDR3 has 14 amino acids. The CDR3 loop is CASSFSGGTDTQYF.

This chain joins TRBV2 and TRBJ1-5. The CDR3 sequence is 14 residues long. Per the germline V gene, CDR1 is SNHLY and CDR2 is FYNNEI. CDR3 residues: CASSGRDSYQPQHF. Complete variable domain (other parts from reference TRBV2 and TRBJ1-5): EPEVTQTPSHQVTQMGQEVILRCVPISNHLYFYWYRQILGQKVEFLVSFYNNEISEKSEIFDDQFSVERPDGSNFTLKIRSTKLEDSAMYFCASSGRDSYQPQHFGDGTRLSIL.

The V call is TRBV20-1, the J call TRBJ1-4. There are 13 residues in the CDR3. Germline CDR1 DFQATT, CDR2 SNEGSKA (reference sequence). CDR3 sequence: CSAEAATNEKLFF.

This rearrangement joins TRBV20-1 to TRBJ2-1; the D gene TCRdb calls, TRBD2, cannot be checked with no DNA. In germline, CDR1 is DFQATT, CDR2 SNEGSKA (reference sequence). The CDR3 spans 16 residues. CDR3 residues: CSARGTSGRASIEQFF.

V usage is TRBV20-1 and J usage is TRBJ2-7; checking the TCRdb D call of TRBD1 is not possible without DNA. The CDR3 covers 13 residues. Germline CDR1 and CDR2: DFQATT and SNEGSKA (reference sequence). Here the CDR3 reads CSVDSGGNYEQYF.

The chain has TRBV7-9 and TRBJ2-5. This CDR3 contains 14 residues. Per germline, CDR1 SEHNR and CDR2 FQNEAQ (reference sequence). The CDR3 here is CASSLANFQETQYF.